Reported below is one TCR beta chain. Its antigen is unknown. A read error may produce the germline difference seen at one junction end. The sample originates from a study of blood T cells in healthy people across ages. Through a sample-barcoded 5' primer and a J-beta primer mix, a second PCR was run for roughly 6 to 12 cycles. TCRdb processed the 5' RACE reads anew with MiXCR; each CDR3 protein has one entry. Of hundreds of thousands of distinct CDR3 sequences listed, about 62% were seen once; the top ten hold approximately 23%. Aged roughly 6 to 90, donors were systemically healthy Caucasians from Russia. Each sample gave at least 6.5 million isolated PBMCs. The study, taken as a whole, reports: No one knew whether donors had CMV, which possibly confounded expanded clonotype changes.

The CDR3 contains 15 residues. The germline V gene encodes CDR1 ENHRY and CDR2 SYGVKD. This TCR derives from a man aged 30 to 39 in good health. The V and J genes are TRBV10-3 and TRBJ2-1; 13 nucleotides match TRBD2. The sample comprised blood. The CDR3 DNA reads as TGTGTCATCAGCGGTACTAGCGGGGGGGATAATGAGCAGTTCTTC. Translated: CVISGTSGGDNEQFF.